This T cell receptor beta chain came from a study of blood T cells in healthy people across ages. Study-level findings and limits: Expanded clonotype changes were possibly confounded by unknown donor CMV status.

Investigators took around 10 milliliters of peripheral blood from every donor. CDR1 and CDR2 (germline): LGHNT, FRNRAP. The V gene lost 0 bases and the J gene lost 3 bases, with 11 bases spanning the gap. CDR3 size: 15 residues. Then a second PCR, running roughly 6 to 12 cycles, was carried out with a sample-barcoded 5' primer and a J-beta primer mix. Template switching added a 12-random-nucleotide identifier to every cDNA molecule. Each CDR3 protein gets one entry after TCRdb re-called the 5' RACE reads with MiXCR. The repertoire holds fewer than 800,000 distinct CDR3 sequences, with roughly 30% as singletons. As for this clonotype: No antigen is known for it.

Sequencing was carried out using blood. V gene TRBV12-5 combines with J gene TRBJ1-1; D not certain. The receptor's source is an elderly woman in good health. CDR3 loop: CASGLVLRPHTEAFF. The CDR3 DNA is TGTGCTAGTGGTTTGGTACTAAGGCCGCACACTGAAGCTTTCTTT.